The clone carrying this TCR beta chain was seen only a few times. Its matching antigen is unknown. Trimming shortened V by 5 bases and J by 2 bases, and 10 bases separated the two germline ends. Looked up from germline, CDR1 is SEHNR and CDR2 is FQNEAQ (reference sequence). The CDR3 runs 13 residues. The data were obtained in a study of post-analysis software for immune sequencing data. At the level of the study: Clinical courses comprised relapsing-remitting, secondary progressive and progressive-relapsing multiple sclerosis. Study outcomes and limitations: Pronounced co-clustering by F measure was evident among identically batched samples. Relative to controls, patients with multiple sclerosis showed significantly lower normalized Chao1 diversity. A few TRBV segments occurring more often in patients than controls included TRBV5-6, TRBV5-1 and TRBV20-1.

Unique molecular identifiers were built into the TCR beta cDNA libraries. TCRdb reprocessed the PCR reads with MiXCR, giving one entry per CDR3 protein. Among under 650,000 distinct CDR3 sequences, about 40% were seen once, and the ten largest hold under 2%. Input material: blood. This receptor was obtained from a girl between 5 and 17 years old with multiple sclerosis. The rearrangement links TRBV7-9 to TRBJ2-7; perhaps TRBD1 as D (6 bases). CDR3 loop: CASSPGHPYEQYF. The CDR3 nucleotides read TGTGCCAGCAGCCCGGGACACCCCTACGAGCAGTACTTC. Variable domain in full (rest from reference TRBV7-9 and TRBJ2-7): DTGVSQNPRHKITKRGQNVTFRCDPISEHNRLYWYRQTLGQGPEFLTYFQNEAQLEKSRLLSDRFSAERPKGSFSTLEIQRTEQGDSAMYLCASSPGHPYEQYFGPGTRLTVT.